This T cell receptor beta chain originates from a study of blood T cell repertoires in COVID-19. Study information: Sites in the United States, Italy and Spain provided acute and convalescent COVID-19 samples.

The germline V gene has CDR1 WNHNN and CDR2 SYGVQD (reference sequence). The CDR3 is made up of 13 amino acids. V gave up 10 bases and J gave up 4 bases, with 13 bases separating them. The method was immunoSEQ multiplex PCR; TCRdb's version includes in-frame clones alone and lacks a portion of them. The table lists approximately 150,000 clones, 80% of them singletons, with less than 6% in the top ten. Either two negative PCRs, clearance, or symptom resolution qualified Cohort 3 donors as recovered. The specimen sequenced was PBMCs or T cells enriched from blood (not recorded which). The chain joins TRBV10-1 to TRBJ2-2; weak D call: TRBD2 (6 bases). The receptor was isolated from a man aged 40-49 years who had recovered from COVID-19. CDR3 amino acids: CATSLGGTGELFF. Here the CDR3 DNA reads TGCGCCACCTCGTTGGGGGGCACCGGGGAGCTGTTTTTT.